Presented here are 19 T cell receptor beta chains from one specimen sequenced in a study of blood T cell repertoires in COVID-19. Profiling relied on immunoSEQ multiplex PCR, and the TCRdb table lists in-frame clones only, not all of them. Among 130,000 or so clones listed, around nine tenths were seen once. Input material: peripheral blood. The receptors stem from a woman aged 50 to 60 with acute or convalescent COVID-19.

CDR3 amino acids: CASSLTGVGEKLFF. The CDR3, as DNA: TGTGCCAGCAGCTTAACAGGGGTCGGTGAAAAACTGTTTTTT. V and J are TRBV11-3 and TRBJ1-4; 7 bases are a match to TRBD1. The ends lost 2 bases at V and 7 bases at J; junction bases unmatched: 4. CDR1 and CDR2 from the germline V gene are SGHNT and YENEEA. The CDR3 sequence is 14 residues long.

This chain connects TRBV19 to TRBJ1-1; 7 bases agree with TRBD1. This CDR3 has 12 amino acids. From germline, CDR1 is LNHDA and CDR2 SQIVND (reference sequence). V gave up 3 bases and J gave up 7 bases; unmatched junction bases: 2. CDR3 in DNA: TGTGCCAGTAGTATCCGACAGGGTGAAGCTTTCTTT. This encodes CASSIRQGEAFF.

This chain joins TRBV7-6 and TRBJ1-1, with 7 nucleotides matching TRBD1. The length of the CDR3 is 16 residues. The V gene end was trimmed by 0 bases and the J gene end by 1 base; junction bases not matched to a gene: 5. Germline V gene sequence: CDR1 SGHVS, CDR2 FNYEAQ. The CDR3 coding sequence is TGTGCCAGCAGCTTAGCCCGGACAGGCCCGAACACTGAAGCTTTCTTT. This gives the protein CASSLARTGPNTEAFF.

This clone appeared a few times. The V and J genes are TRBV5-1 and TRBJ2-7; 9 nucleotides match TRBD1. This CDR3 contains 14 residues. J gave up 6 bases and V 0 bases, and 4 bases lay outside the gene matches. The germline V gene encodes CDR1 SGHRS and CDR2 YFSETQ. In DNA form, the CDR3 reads TGCGCCAGCAGCTTGGGGGTGACAGGGGGCGAGCAGTACTTC. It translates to CASSLGVTGGEQYF.

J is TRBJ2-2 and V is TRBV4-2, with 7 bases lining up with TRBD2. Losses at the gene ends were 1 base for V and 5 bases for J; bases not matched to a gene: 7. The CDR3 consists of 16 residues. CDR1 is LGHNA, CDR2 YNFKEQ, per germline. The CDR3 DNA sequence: TGTGCCAGCAGCCAAGCCGCGGGAGATTGGACCGGGGAGCTGTTTTTT. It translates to CASSQAAGDWTGELFF.

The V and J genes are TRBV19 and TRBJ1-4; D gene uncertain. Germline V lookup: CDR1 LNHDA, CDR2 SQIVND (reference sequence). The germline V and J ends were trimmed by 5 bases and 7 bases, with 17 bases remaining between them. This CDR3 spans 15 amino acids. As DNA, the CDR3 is TGTGCCAGTAGTCCCAACATGGGAGGTAGTGAAAAACTGTTTTTT. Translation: CASSPNMGGSEKLFF.

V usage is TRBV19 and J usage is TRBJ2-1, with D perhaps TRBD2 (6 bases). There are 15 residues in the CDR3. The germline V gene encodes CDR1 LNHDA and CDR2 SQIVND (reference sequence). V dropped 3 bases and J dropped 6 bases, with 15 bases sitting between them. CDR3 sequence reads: CASSIGGRGINEQFF. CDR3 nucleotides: TGTGCCAGTAGTATCGGGGGACGGGGAATCAATGAGCAGTTCTTC.

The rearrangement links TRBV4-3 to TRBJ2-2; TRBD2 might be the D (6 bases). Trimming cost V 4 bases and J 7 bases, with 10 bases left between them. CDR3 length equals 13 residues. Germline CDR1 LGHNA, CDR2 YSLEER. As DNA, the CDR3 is TGCGCCAGCAGCCTCACGCGGGGCGGGGAGCTGTTTTTT. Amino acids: CASSLTRGGELFF.

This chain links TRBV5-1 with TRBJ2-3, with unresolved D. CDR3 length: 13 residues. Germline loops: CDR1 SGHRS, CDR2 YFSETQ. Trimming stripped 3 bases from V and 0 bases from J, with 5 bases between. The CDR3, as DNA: TGCGCCAGCAGCTCGACTAGCACAGATACGCAGTATTTT. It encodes CASSSTSTDTQYF.

CDR3 nucleotide sequence: TGTGCTAGTGGTTTTCAGTTTGGTAGCACAGATACGCAGTATTTT. Translation gives CASGFQFGSTDTQYF. V usage is TRBV12-5 and J usage is TRBJ2-3; no firm D call. The ends were cut back, 3 bases at V and 0 bases at J, with 10 bases in the middle. Germline CDR1 is LGHNT and CDR2 is FRNRAP. The CDR3 extends over 15 amino acids. Supplemented by reference TRBV12-5 and TRBJ2-3, the full variable domain reads DARVTQTPRHKVTEMGQEVTMRCQPILGHNTVFWYRQTMMQGLELLAYFRNRAPLDDSGMPKDRFSAEMPDATLATLKIQPSEPRDSAVYFCASGFQFGSTDTQYFGPGTRLTVL.

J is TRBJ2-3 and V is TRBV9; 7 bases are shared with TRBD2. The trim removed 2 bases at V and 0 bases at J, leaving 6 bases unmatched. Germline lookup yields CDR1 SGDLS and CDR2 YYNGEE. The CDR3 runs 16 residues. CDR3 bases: TGTGCCAGCAGCGTCTCTAAGCGGGACAGCACAGATACGCAGTATTTT. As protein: CASSVSKRDSTDTQYF.

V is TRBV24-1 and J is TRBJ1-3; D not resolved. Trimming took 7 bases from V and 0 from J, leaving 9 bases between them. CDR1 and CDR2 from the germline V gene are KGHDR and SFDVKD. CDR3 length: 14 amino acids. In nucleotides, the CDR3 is TGTGCCACCAGCTCCGGAGGCTCTGGAAACACCATATATTTT. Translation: CATSSGGSGNTIYF.

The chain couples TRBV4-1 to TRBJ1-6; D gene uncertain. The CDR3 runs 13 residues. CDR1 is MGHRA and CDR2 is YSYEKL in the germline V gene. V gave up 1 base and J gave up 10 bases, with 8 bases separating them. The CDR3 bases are TGCGCCAGCAGCCAAGGAGAGAGATCACCCCTCCACTTT. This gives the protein CASSQGERSPLHF.

CDR3 protein: CASSSRTSGFWTDTQYF. The CDR3 bases are TGCGCCAGCAGCTCTAGGACTAGCGGGTTCTGGACAGATACGCAGTATTTT. The chain has TRBV5-1 and TRBJ2-3, with 11 positions matching TRBD2. Unmatched junction bases numbered 9, after V lost 3 bases and J lost 3 bases. Germline V gene lookup returns CDR1 SGHRS and CDR2 YFSETQ. The CDR3 is 17 amino acids.

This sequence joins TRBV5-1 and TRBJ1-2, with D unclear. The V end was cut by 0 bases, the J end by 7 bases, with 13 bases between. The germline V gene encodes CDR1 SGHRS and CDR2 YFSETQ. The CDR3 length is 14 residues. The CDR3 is CASSLGYGEFGYTF. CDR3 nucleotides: TGCGCCAGCAGCTTGGGTTACGGGGAGTTTGGCTACACCTTC.

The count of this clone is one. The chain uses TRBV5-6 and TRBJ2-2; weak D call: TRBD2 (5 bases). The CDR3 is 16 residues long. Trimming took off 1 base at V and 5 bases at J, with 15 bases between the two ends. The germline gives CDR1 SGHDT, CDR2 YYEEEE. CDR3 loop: CASSLLSEVSTGELFF. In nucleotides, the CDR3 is TGTGCCAGCAGCTTGCTTAGCGAAGTGTCAACCGGGGAGCTGTTTTTT.

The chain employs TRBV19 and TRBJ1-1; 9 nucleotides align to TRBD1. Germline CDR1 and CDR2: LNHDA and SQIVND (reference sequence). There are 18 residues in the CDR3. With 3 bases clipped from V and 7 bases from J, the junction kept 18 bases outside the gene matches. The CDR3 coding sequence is TGTGCCAGTAGTATCCCGGGACAGGGATCCTTCTCGCGCGGTGAAGCTTTCTTT. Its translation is CASSIPGQGSFSRGEAFF.

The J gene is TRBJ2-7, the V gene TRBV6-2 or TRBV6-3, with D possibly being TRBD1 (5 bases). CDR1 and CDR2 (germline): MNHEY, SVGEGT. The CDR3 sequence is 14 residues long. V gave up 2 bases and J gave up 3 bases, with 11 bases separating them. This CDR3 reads CASSYDRLIYEQYF. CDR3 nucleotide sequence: TGTGCCAGCAGTTACGACAGACTGATCTACGAGCAGTACTTC.

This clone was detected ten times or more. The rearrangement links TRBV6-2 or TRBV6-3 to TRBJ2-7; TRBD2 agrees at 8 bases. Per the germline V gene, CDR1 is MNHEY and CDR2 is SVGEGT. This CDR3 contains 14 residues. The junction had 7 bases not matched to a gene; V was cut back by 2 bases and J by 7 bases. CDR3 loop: CASSYDGGGDEQYF. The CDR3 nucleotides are TGTGCCAGCAGTTACGACGGGGGGGGAGATGAGCAGTACTTC.